One sample yielded the 22 T cell receptor beta chains listed below, sequenced in a study of neoadjuvant anti-PD-1 for oral cavity cancer. The table came from immunoSEQ multiplex PCR; TCRdb's copy has only in-frame clones and leaves some out. The data contain approximately 72,000 clones, about four fifths of them singletons. Specimen: PBMCs, collected before nivolumab (anti-PD-1) treatment. These receptors originate from a person aged 40 to 85 with oral cavity squamous cell carcinoma.

This chain links TRBV30 with TRBJ1-3; the D gene is possibly TRBD1 (5 bases). CDR3 length: 13 residues. CDR1 and CDR2 (germline): GTSNPN, SVGIG (reference sequence). Trimming shortened V by 8 bases and J by 1 base, and 12 bases separated the two germline ends. CDR3 nucleotides: TGTGCCCTGCAGGGCCATTCTGGAAACACCATATATTTT. Translating gives CALQGHSGNTIYF.

The CDR3 DNA sequence: TGTGCCAGCAAAACGGCCCCCAGAAATGAAGCTTTCTTT. Amino acids: CASKTAPRNEAFF. The V and J genes are TRBV28 and TRBJ1-1; D is ambiguous. The length of the CDR3 is 13 residues. Trimming removed 7 bases at V and 7 bases at J, with 16 bases between. CDR1 is MDHEN and CDR2 is SYDVKM in the germline V gene.

The rearrangement links TRBV19 to TRBJ1-5; D remains ambiguous. There are 11 residues in the CDR3. Germline V CDR1 and CDR2: LNHDA, SQIVND (reference sequence). With 5 bases removed from V and 11 bases from J, the gap between germline ends came to 10 bases. For the CDR3, the DNA is TGTGCCAGTAGTGTCGAACGGTCCCAGCATTTT. Its translation is CASSVERSQHF. The full variable domain, completed using reference TRBV19 and TRBJ1-5, is DGGITQSPKYLFRKEGQNVTLSCEQNLNHDAMYWYRQDPGQGLRLIYYSQIVNDFQKGDIAEGYSVSREKKESFPLTVTSAQKNPTAFYLCASSVERSQHFGDGTRLSIL.

The chain carries TRBV27 and TRBJ1-2; possible D gene TRBD1, 6 bases. Per germline, CDR1 MNHEY and CDR2 SMNVEV (reference sequence). The ends were cut back, 5 bases at V and 3 bases at J, with 19 bases in the middle. The CDR3 is made up of 16 amino acids. Written as DNA, the CDR3 is TGTGCCAGCAGTCCCGCTTGGGGGGCAGGAGACTATGGCTACACCTTC. Translated, it gives CASSPAWGAGDYGYTF.

The chain links TRBV11-1 to TRBJ2-1, with unresolved D. CDR1 is SGHAT and CDR2 is FQDESV in the germline V gene (reference sequence). V shed 4 bases and J shed 0 bases, with 10 bases lying between them. The CDR3 has 15 residues. The CDR3 loop is CASSSSWVSYNEQFF. The CDR3 DNA reads as TGTGCCAGCAGCTCCTCCTGGGTCTCCTACAATGAGCAGTTCTTC.

The rearrangement uses TRBV18 and TRBJ1-5; tentatively, D is TRBD1 (5 bases). The germline CDR1 and CDR2 sequences are KGHSH and LQKENI. The CDR3 extends over 15 amino acids. Trimming pared 2 bases from V and 1 base from J, leaving 9 bases between. The CDR3 bases are TGTGCCAGCTCACCAGAGCAGGGAAGCAATCAGCCCCAGCATTTT. Protein product: CASSPEQGSNQPQHF.

This chain's CDR3 is CASSYFPVGGATNEKLFF. The DNA for the CDR3 is TGTGCCAGCAGTTACTTCCCAGTGGGGGGGGCAACTAATGAAAAACTGTTTTTT. The chain links TRBV28 to TRBJ1-4, with TRBD1 as a possible D gene (5 bases). Trimming stripped 4 bases from V and 0 bases from J, with 18 bases between. This CDR3 has 18 amino acids. Germline V gene lookup returns CDR1 MDHEN and CDR2 SYDVKM.

V gene TRBV7-2 combines with J gene TRBJ1-2; D uncertain. There are 15 residues in the CDR3. The V end was cut by 1 base, the J end by 1 base, with 10 bases between. Germline V lookup: CDR1 SGHTA, CDR2 FQGNSA. In DNA, the CDR3 is TGTGCCAGCAGCTTAGTTATGGAGAGTAACTATGGCTACACCTTC. As protein: CASSLVMESNYGYTF.

The chain is built from TRBV18 and TRBJ1-6; no clear D gene. The CDR3 sequence is 15 residues long. Trimming pared 3 bases from V and 10 bases from J, leaving 16 bases between. Germline V gene sequence: CDR1 KGHSH, CDR2 LQKENI. Here the CDR3 reads CASSPDGSQGSPLHF. CDR3 nucleotide sequence: TGTGCCAGCTCACCGGATGGGTCCCAAGGGTCACCCCTCCACTTT.

V gene TRBV5-6 combines with J gene TRBJ2-7; 7 nucleotides match TRBD1. Germline V lookup: CDR1 SGHDT, CDR2 YYEEEE. The CDR3 is made up of 13 amino acids. V trimming: 4 bases; J trimming: 2 bases; junction bases outside the gene matches: 3. The CDR3 here is CASSADRTYEQYF. CDR3 nucleotides: TGTGCCAGCAGCGCGGACAGGACCTACGAGCAGTACTTC.

J is TRBJ1-3 and V is TRBV19; possible D gene TRBD1, 5 bases. V was shortened by 2 bases and J by 4 bases, with 18 bases between the two germline ends. Germline CDR1 reads LNHDA; CDR2 reads SQIVND (reference sequence). The CDR3 is 17 amino acids. CDR3 residues: CASSIFFGQGAGNTIYF. For the CDR3, the DNA is TGTGCCAGTAGTATATTCTTCGGCCAGGGCGCAGGAAACACCATATATTTT.

The gene calls are TRBV6-1 and TRBJ2-5, with D possibly matching TRBD2 (5 bases). The CDR3 consists of 15 residues. Germline assignment: CDR1 MNHNS and CDR2 SASEGT. Trimming removed 3 bases at V and 5 bases at J, with 16 bases between. CDR3 coding DNA: TGTGCCAGCAGTGACTATGTGATAACGGGGGAGACCCAGTACTTC. Its translation is CASSDYVITGETQYF.

This clone ranks as medium-sized. The CDR3 reads CASSPDRNSGANVLTF. The CDR3 DNA reads TGTGCCAGCAGCCCGGACAGAAACTCTGGGGCCAACGTCCTGACTTTC. The chain is built from TRBV6-4 and TRBJ2-6; D perhaps matches TRBD1 (6 bases). This CDR3 is 16 amino acids long. Germline V lookup: CDR1 MRHNA, CDR2 SNTAGT. V gave up 6 bases and J gave up 0 bases, with 12 bases separating them.

The chain has TRBV7-2 and TRBJ2-7; D gene uncertain. Germline V gives CDR1 SGHTA, CDR2 FQGNSA. The CDR3 is 12 amino acids. Trimming left V 5 bases short and J 6 bases short, with 11 bases between. The DNA of the CDR3 is TGTGCCAGCAGCCCGGATTTCGGCGAGCAGTACTTC. It specifies CASSPDFGEQYF.

The chain uses TRBV30 and TRBJ2-7; D uncertain. This CDR3 has 12 residues. Germline CDR1 is GTSNPN and CDR2 is SVGIG (reference sequence). The V end was cut by 0 bases, the J end by 3 bases, with 6 bases between. The CDR3 region has the DNA TGTGCCTGGAGTGTGGGTGTCTACGAGCAGTACTTC. Translated: CAWSVGVYEQYF.

The chain links TRBV7-3 to TRBJ2-1, with 7 bases matching TRBD1. With 2 bases clipped from V and 7 bases from J, the junction kept 14 bases outside the gene matches. The CDR3 consists of 17 residues. The V gene's germline CDR1 is SGHTA and CDR2 FQGTGA. The DNA for the CDR3 is TGTGCCAGCAGCTTATTAGGACCGGGACAGAGAAGGAATGAGCAGTTCTTC. Translating gives CASSLLGPGQRRNEQFF. Full variable domain (remainder filled in from reference TRBV7-3 and TRBJ2-1): GAGVSQTPSNKVTEKGKYVELRCDPISGHTALYWYRQSLGQGPEFLIYFQGTGAADDSGLPNDRFFAVRPEGSVSTLKIQRTERGDSAVYLCASSLLGPGQRRNEQFFGPGTRLTVL.

V and J are TRBV5-1 and TRBJ1-5; TRBD1 is a possible D gene (5 bases). This CDR3 comprises 14 residues. In germline, CDR1 is SGHRS, CDR2 YFSETQ. The ends were cut back, 5 bases at V and 7 bases at J, with 16 bases in the middle. This chain's CDR3 is CASSLQQGGQPQHF. CDR3 in DNA: TGCGCCAGCAGTTTACAGCAGGGAGGACAGCCCCAGCATTTT.

The chain joins TRBV6-5 to TRBJ1-2; D gene ambiguous. The CDR3 loop spans 14 amino acids. V lost 1 base to trimming and J lost 3 bases, with 9 bases between them. Per the germline V gene, CDR1 is MNHEY and CDR2 is SVGAGI. As DNA, the CDR3 is TGTGCCAGCAGTTACTTGGGGAAGTACTATGGCTACACCTTC. The encoded protein is CASSYLGKYYGYTF.

This chain uses TRBV28 with TRBJ2-7; 7 bases agree with TRBD1. The CDR3 runs to 15 residues. Germline CDR1 reads MDHEN; CDR2 reads SYDVKM. The V and J ends lost 2 bases and 2 bases, in that order; junction bases with no gene match: 6. CDR3 sequence (DNA): TGTGCCAGCAGTTTAGGTTTGCAGGGGGCCTACGAGCAGTACTTC. Its protein product is CASSLGLQGAYEQYF.

The chain recombines TRBV6-5 with TRBJ1-2; maybe TRBD1 (6 bases). The germline V gene encodes CDR1 MNHEY and CDR2 SVGAGI. The CDR3 consists of 13 residues. With 6 bases removed from V and 5 bases from J, the gap between germline ends came to 13 bases. CDR3 protein: CASRAMGAYGYTF. The CDR3 nucleotides read TGTGCCAGCAGGGCTATGGGGGCGTATGGCTACACCTTC.

The CDR3 spells CSAGTGADTQYF. In nucleotides, the CDR3 is TGCAGCGCCGGGACAGGGGCAGATACGCAGTATTTT. V usage is TRBV29-1 and J usage is TRBJ2-3; TRBD1 aligns across 10 bases. CDR1 and CDR2 from the germline V gene are SQVTM and ANQGSEA. The CDR3 contains 12 residues. The J segment lost 4 bases and the V segment lost 7 bases, leaving 2 bases of the junction unmatched.

The chain recombines TRBV7-8 with TRBJ2-2; D is uncertain. The V gene lost 1 base and the J gene lost 7 bases, with 19 bases spanning the gap. Germline lookup yields CDR1 SGHVS and CDR2 FQNEAQ. This CDR3 region has 17 residues. Here the CDR3 reads CASSLGSISIPSGELFF. CDR3 bases: TGTGCCAGCAGCTTAGGGAGTATTAGTATCCCGAGCGGGGAGCTGTTTTTT.